The present T cell receptor (beta chain) was sequenced within a study of cytomegalovirus exposure and HLA in healthy donors. PCR primers comprised 60 Vbeta and 13 Jbeta primers. Assay: immunoSEQ multiplex PCR; the TCRdb copy retains only in-frame clones and omits some. The repertoire table contains 21,000 or so clones. About this clone itself: What it binds is not known.

V was pared by 6 bases and J by 6 bases, with 12 bases between. This CDR3 is built from 13 residues. Germline assignment: CDR1 SNHLY and CDR2 FYNNEI. Study outcomes and limitations: Earlier analysis found most TCR beta V segments productive about 87% or about 30% of the time.

The chain employs TRBV2 and TRBJ1-5; D ambiguous. Sequenced input: PBMCs. The clonotype comes from a man between 60 and 70 years old in good health and CMV-seropositive. The CDR3 reads CASRPGSAQPQHF. CDR3 nucleotides: TGTGCCAGCAGACCAGGATCTGCTCAGCCCCAGCATTTT.